Listed here is a single T cell receptor beta chain. The assay was immunoSEQ multiplex PCR, and TCRdb's table has in-frame clones only and misses some. The sample consists of roughly 300,000 clones, 80% to 90% of them appearing once. There are 14 residues in the CDR3. The germline V gene has CDR1 LGHDT and CDR2 YNNKEL (reference sequence). With 1 base removed from V and 7 bases from J, the gap between germline ends came to 8 bases. This specimen comes from a study of blood T cell repertoires in COVID-19. In the study overall: The United States, Italy and Spain provided the acute and convalescent COVID-19 samples. Sample material is recorded as cDNA or gDNA derived from T cells, B-cell-depleted T cells, or PBMCs.

The chain carries TRBV3-1 (or the pseudogene TRBV3-2) and TRBJ1-6, with a weak D call TRBD1 (5 bases). This sequence originates from a woman in her 50s who had recovered from COVID-19. Sequenced input: peripheral blood. CDR3 in DNA: TGTGCCAGCAGCCAAGTGCAGGGAAATTCACCCCTCCACTTT. Protein sequence: CASSQVQGNSPLHF.